The rows below give T cell receptor beta chains drawn from one sample of a study of T-cell memory formation after mild COVID-19. TCRdb analysed the 5' RACE reads with MiXCR anew, one entry per CDR3 protein. The sample includes about 180,000 distinct CDR3 sequences, 15% to 20% seen only once; the top ten take roughly 1.9%. Specimen: PBMCs or a T cell subset sorted from them (not recorded which). The receptors stem from an adult woman who had mild COVID-19 (a few samples of this study predate the infection). Cell type and time point are not known. The conserved cysteine and the conserved F or W are not part of the CDR3 here. Each record gives: J gene, V gene, clone size, CDR3 protein. Rows may omit the clone size; those that give it use once, few, many or a size class.

TRBJ2-1	TRBV20-1	NA	SAREPGNEQF
TRBJ2-3	TRBV6-5	NA	ASSYGYETGGTDTQY
TRBJ2-1	TRBV12-3/TRBV12-4	many	ASSSQTLEQF
TRBJ2-7	TRBV6-1	NA	ASSPTGDEQY
TRBJ2-4	TRBV7-3	few	ASSLYVGQEAKNIQY
TRBJ2-1	TRBV29-1	NA	SVEFALAGSSYNEQF
TRBJ1-1	TRBV6-5	many	ASSYDRGRNTEAF
TRBJ1-1	TRBV5-1	NA	ASSPGGRNTEAF
TRBJ2-7	TRBV20-1	many	SASTPYEQY
TRBJ2-3	TRBV20-1	few	SLRGADNTDTQY
TRBJ2-7	TRBV7-8	few	ASSPRVGRDYEQY
TRBJ1-1	TRBV7-2	few	ASSIVAGGATNTEAF
TRBJ2-2	TRBV12-3/TRBV12-4	few	ASSLLASDTGELF
TRBJ1-2	TRBV6-2/TRBV6-3	few	ASNLGYGYT
TRBJ2-3	TRBV7-2	NA	ASSTPAGVNTDTQY
TRBJ1-2	TRBV24-1	NA	ATSAGDYGYT
TRBJ1-4	TRBV5-1	few	ASSLDSNEKLF
TRBJ1-2	TRBV4-1	NA	ASSQLPDRPYT
TRBJ2-2	TRBV7-8	few	ASSFVSNTGELF
TRBJ2-5	TRBV10-3	many	AISAVGTQY
TRBJ2-3	TRBV29-1	few	SVGSGRTDTQY
TRBJ2-3	TRBV24-1	many	ATSDPSGAEDTQY
TRBJ2-1	TRBV29-1	once	SVGRDRESTEQF
TRBJ2-2	TRBV7-2	few	ASSLMPAGVNTGELF
TRBJ1-5	TRBV12-3/TRBV12-4	NA	ASSFAGGSNQPQH
TRBJ2-7	TRBV20-1	many	SARAPNRVSYEQY
TRBJ1-1	TRBV18	NA	ASSPTIFEAF
TRBJ2-1	TRBV18	few	ASSPPSGHEQF
TRBJ2-5	TRBV7-9	NA	ASSLGTGRETQY
TRBJ1-2	TRBV5-4	few	ASSRTAYYGYT
TRBJ2-5	TRBV6-5	NA	ASSYGGRFGETQY
TRBJ1-6	TRBV5-6	many	ASSPWDRDNSPLH
TRBJ1-1	TRBV7-9	few	ASSSHPRRNTEAF